What follows are 23 T cell receptor beta chains derived from one specimen sequenced in a study of cytomegalovirus exposure and HLA in healthy donors. Researchers ran the PCR with 60 Vbeta and 13 Jbeta primers. Profiled with immunoSEQ multiplex PCR; TCRdb holds only in-frame clones, not every one. The table has 130,000 or so clones, around 77% seen once; the top ten hold 5% to 5.5%. The source material was PBMCs. All receptors come from a man aged 25-45 years in good health and CMV-seronegative.

The gene calls are TRBV7-8 and TRBJ2-1; TRBD1 matches at 8 bases. The junction had 14 bases not matched to a gene; V was cut back by 6 bases and J by 4 bases. This CDR3 is built from 17 residues. CDR1 is SGHVS and CDR2 is FQNEAQ in the germline V gene. The CDR3: CASRSKNRDRSYNEQFF. CDR3 DNA: TGTGCCAGCAGATCCAAAAACCGGGACAGGTCTTACAATGAGCAGTTCTTC.

This chain connects TRBV5-6 to TRBJ2-3; 8 nucleotides agree with TRBD1. Germline V CDR1 and CDR2: SGHDT, YYEEEE. The J segment lost 0 bases and the V segment lost 0 bases, leaving 9 bases of the junction unmatched. The CDR3 has 18 residues. CDR3 protein: CASSLAVRTGYSTDTQYF. The CDR3 DNA reads as TGTGCCAGCAGCTTGGCGGTAAGGACAGGGTATAGCACAGATACGCAGTATTTT.

This chain links TRBV19 with TRBJ1-6, with TRBD1 as a possible D gene (5 bases). Per germline, CDR1 LNHDA and CDR2 SQIVND (reference sequence). This CDR3 has 16 residues. The V end was cut by 2 bases, the J end by 7 bases, with 15 bases between. The CDR3 region has the DNA TGTGCCAGTAGTATAAATCTGGCAGGGCTAAATTCACCCCTCCACTTT. This codes for CASSINLAGLNSPLHF. Using reference TRBV19 and TRBJ1-6 for the parts outside the CDR3, the full variable domain is DGGITQSPKYLFRKEGQNVTLSCEQNLNHDAMYWYRQDPGQGLRLIYYSQIVNDFQKGDIAEGYSVSREKKESFPLTVTSAQKNPTAFYLCASSINLAGLNSPLHFGNGTRLTVT.

This clone was seen only once. This chain connects TRBV21-1 to TRBJ1-2. TRBV21-1 is assigned pseudogene status. The CDR3 runs 14 residues. CDR3 amino acids: CASSTPGGHGGYTF. CDR3 nucleotide sequence: TGTGCCAGCAGCACCCCCGGAGGGCACGGGGGCTACACCTTC.

For this clone: The junction differs from germline at one of its ends, possibly a read error. The DNA of the CDR3 is TGTGCTAGCAGCTTAGCGACTAGCGGGAGTGGAGAGACCCAGTACTTC. Protein product: CASSLATSGSGETQYF. The chain combines TRBV7-7 with TRBJ2-5; 12 bases map to TRBD2. Germline V gene lookup returns CDR1 SSHAT and CDR2 FNYEAQ (reference sequence). This CDR3 is 16 amino acids long.

The genes are TRBV2 and TRBJ2-7; D gene uncertain. V gave up 2 bases and J gave up 5 bases, with 19 bases separating them. CDR1 and CDR2 (germline): SNHLY, FYNNEI. CDR3 length equals 16 residues. CDR3 amino acids: CASSEYAVSLTDEQYF. The DNA of the CDR3 is TGTGCCAGCAGTGAATATGCTGTCAGCTTGACTGACGAGCAGTACTTC.

V is TRBV11-2 and J is TRBJ1-6, with D unresolved. V lost 5 bases and J lost 7, with 6 bases in between. The CDR3 consists of 12 residues. CDR1 is SGHAT and CDR2 is FQNNGV in the germline V gene. CDR3 bases: TGTGCCAGCAGCAGCTGGAATTCACCCCTCCACTTT. Amino acid sequence: CASSSWNSPLHF.

In its sample, this clone was seen once. The V gene is TRBV9, the J gene TRBJ2-5; 10 positions agree with TRBD1. Germline trimming cut 0 bases from V and 1 base from J; bases unmatched to any gene: 12. From germline, CDR1 is SGDLS and CDR2 YYNGEE. The CDR3 totals 19 residues. Written as DNA, the CDR3 is TGTGCCAGCAGCGTAGCGCCGGGACAGGGGAGTAGAGTCCAAGAGACCCAGTACTTC. It encodes CASSVAPGQGSRVQETQYF.

The chain recombines TRBV7-2 with TRBJ2-1, with TRBD2 as a possible D gene (6 bases). The CDR3 consists of 14 residues. V gave up 5 bases and J gave up 9 bases, with 17 bases separating them. CDR1 and CDR2 from the germline V gene are SGHTA and FQGNSA. The CDR3 coding sequence is TGTGCCAGCAGCCTTGGGGGGAGTGGGTGTGAGCAGTTCTTC. Protein product: CASSLGGSGCEQFF. The full variable domain, completed using reference TRBV7-2 and TRBJ2-1, is GAGVSQSPSNKVTEKGKDVELRCDPISGHTALYWYRQSLGQGLEFLIYFQGNSAPDKSGLPSDRFSAERTGGSVSTLTIQRTQQEDSAVYLCASSLGGSGCEQFFGPGTRLTVL.

This clone was seen more than once but under ten times. V usage is TRBV6-6 and J usage is TRBJ1-2; D is unclear. CDR3 size: 14 residues. Germline lookup yields CDR1 MNHNY and CDR2 SVGAGI (reference sequence). Trimming removed 4 bases from V and 2 bases from J, with 11 bases in between. The CDR3: CASSSLDTNYGYTF. The CDR3 DNA reads TGTGCCAGCAGTTCACTTGACACGAACTATGGCTACACCTTC.

The chain uses TRBV7-9 and TRBJ2-6, with TRBD1 matching over 7 bases. There are 15 residues in the CDR3. Trimming took 2 bases from V and 2 from J; bases not matched to a gene: 0. From germline, CDR1 is SEHNR and CDR2 FQNEAQ (reference sequence). The CDR3, as DNA: TGTGCCAGCAGCTTACAGGGGGCTGGGGCCAACGTCCTGACTTTC. It yields the protein CASSLQGAGANVLTF.

This sequence joins TRBV5-8 and TRBJ1-1; 7 nucleotides agree with TRBD1. J lost 7 bases, V lost 0 bases, and 3 bases had no gene match. The germline V gene has CDR1 SGHTS and CDR2 YDEGEE. CDR3 length: 13 amino acids. This chain's CDR3 is CASSLGQGVEAFF. The DNA for the CDR3 is TGTGCCAGCAGCTTGGGGCAGGGGGTTGAAGCTTTCTTT. The full variable domain, rest sourced from reference TRBV5-8 and TRBJ1-1, is EAGVTQSPTHLIKTRGQQATLRCSPISGHTSVYWYQQALGLGLQFLLWYDEGEERNRGNFPPRFSGRQFPNYSSELNVNALELEDSALYLCASSLGQGVEAFFGQGTRLTVV.

The chain joins TRBV29-1 to TRBJ2-7; TRBD1 might be the D (6 bases). The germline V and J ends were trimmed by 1 base and 7 bases, with 17 bases remaining between them. This CDR3 has 14 residues. Germline values: CDR1 SQVTM, CDR2 ANQGSEA. The CDR3 loop reads CSVEASGHPPEQYF. The CDR3 DNA reads TGCAGCGTTGAAGCCTCGGGACATCCCCCGGAGCAGTACTTC.

The J gene is TRBJ2-5, the V gene TRBV29-1, with 9 bases matching TRBD1. The V gene end was trimmed by 7 bases and the J gene end by 4 bases; junction bases not matched to a gene: 13. Germline V gives CDR1 SQVTM, CDR2 ANQGSEA. There are 15 residues in the CDR3. The CDR3 DNA is TGCAGCGCCCGCCCGACAGGGGGTTACGGAGAGACCCAGTACTTC. Its translation is CSARPTGGYGETQYF.

The J gene is TRBJ1-2, the V gene TRBV6-1; no definite D call. Trimming left V 3 bases short and J 4 bases short, with 9 bases between. The V gene's germline CDR1 is MNHNS and CDR2 SASEGT. The CDR3 is 13 residues long. The CDR3 is CASSERPRYGYTF. The CDR3 coding sequence is TGTGCCAGCAGTGAGAGGCCACGCTATGGCTACACCTTC.

This chain uses TRBV18 with TRBJ1-1; maybe TRBD1 (6 bases). Trimming shortened V by 5 bases and J by 1 base, and 11 bases separated the two germline ends. There are 14 residues in the CDR3. Germline values: CDR1 KGHSH, CDR2 LQKENI. DNA for the CDR3: TGTGCCAGCTCATACAGGGTTGGGAACACTGAAGCTTTCTTT. Residues: CASSYRVGNTEAFF.

The rearrangement links TRBV27 to TRBJ2-1; D unresolved. Germline V gene lookup returns CDR1 MNHEY and CDR2 SMNVEV (reference sequence). V was trimmed by 5 bases and J by 8 bases, leaving 10 bases between them. The CDR3 is made up of 12 amino acids. CDR3 loop: CASSAWADEQFF. In DNA form, the CDR3 reads TGTGCCAGCAGTGCCTGGGCCGATGAGCAGTTCTTC.

A few counts support this clone. This chain links TRBV4-1 with TRBJ1-1; tentatively, D is TRBD1 (5 bases). V lost 5 bases and J lost 2, with 15 bases in between. Germline CDR1 is MGHRA and CDR2 is YSYEKL. The CDR3 totals 15 residues. This CDR3 is CASSSGPRANTEAFF. The CDR3 DNA follows: TGCGCCAGCAGCTCAGGTCCCAGGGCAAACACTGAAGCTTTCTTT.

The genes are TRBV7-9 and TRBJ2-7; D is perhaps TRBD1 (5 bases). CDR1 SEHNR and CDR2 FQNEAQ come from the germline V gene (reference sequence). This CDR3 is built from 16 residues. V lost 5 bases, J lost 2 bases, and 19 bases lay in between. The CDR3 spells CASSPAFLGHPYEQYF. The CDR3 DNA reads as TGTGCCAGCAGCCCCGCATTTTTGGGGCATCCCTACGAGCAGTACTTC.

The chain recombines TRBV7-8 with TRBJ1-2; no reliable D call. The CDR3 consists of 12 residues. V lost 5 bases and J 8 bases, leaving 12 bases between the germline ends. Per germline, CDR1 SGHVS and CDR2 FQNEAQ. In DNA, the CDR3 is TGTGCCAGCAGCGCGGGTGCGGGAGGCTACACCTTC. Translation gives CASSAGAGGYTF.

This chain uses TRBV16 with TRBJ1-4; D is unresolved. The CDR3 spans 13 residues. Trimming took off 0 bases at V and 11 bases at J, with 10 bases between the two ends. Germline CDR1 KGHSY, CDR2 FQNENV. CDR3 region: CASSQSGFEKLFF. As DNA, the CDR3 is TGTGCCAGCAGCCAATCGGGCTTCGAGAAACTGTTTTTT.

This chain uses TRBV5-1 with TRBJ2-4; D is possibly TRBD2 (5 bases). The CDR3 runs to 12 residues. V was pared by 4 bases and J by 9 bases, with 11 bases between. Germline V gene data show CDR1 as SGHRS and CDR2 as YFSETQ. The CDR3 DNA sequence: TGCGCCAGCAGCGGGTCAAGCGGCATTCAGTACTTC. This gives the protein CASSGSSGIQYF.

The chain is built from TRBV15 and TRBJ2-5; maybe TRBD1 (6 bases). The V and J ends lost 7 bases and 9 bases respectively, with 21 bases between them. This CDR3 is built from 14 residues. The germline gives CDR1 LNHNV, CDR2 YYDKDF (reference sequence). The CDR3 here is CATTEGHLSASQYF. DNA for the CDR3: TGTGCCACCACCGAGGGACATCTCTCCGCGTCCCAGTACTTC.